This is a list of T cell receptor beta chains from one sample in a study of T cell responses to AZD1222 COVID-19 vaccine. Produced via immunoSEQ multiplex PCR; TCRdb's table is partial and in-frame only. Here the sample spans 90,000 to 120,000 clones, about 85% being singletons. Sequenced material: peripheral blood, taken on day 0 of AZD1222 vaccination. The receptors stem from an adult in good health. CDR3s include the opening cysteine and the closing phenylalanine or tryptophan. Fields, in order: V gene, D gene, CDR3 protein. A D gene is named only where the DNA matches it firmly.

>TRBV7-2|TRBD2
CASSLGGRASTDTQYF
>TRBV9|TRBD1
CASSVGTGGQPQHF
>TRBV7-9|TRBD1
CASSLGDRGPQETQYF
>TRBV28|TRBD2
CASSFPGLAGGTDTQYF
>TRBV6-5|.
CASSPGGATYEQYF
>TRBV5-6|.
CASSVGLGRSPLHF
>TRBV7-9|.
CASSLGSGNTIYF
>TRBV3-1/TRBV3-2|.
CASSQEVSYEQYF
>TRBV28|TRBD1
CASKETGRAEAFF
>TRBV6-2/TRBV6-3|.
CASSKKGYYGYTF